The entry below describes one T cell receptor beta chain. The sample contains more than one DNA sequence encoding this CDR3. This specimen belongs to a study of T cell changes during pregnancy in multiple sclerosis. CDR1 and CDR2 (germline): MNHNS, SASEGT. The CDR3 runs 13 residues. The V segment lost 6 bases and the J segment 4 bases; nucleotides outside the gene matches: 3. TCRdb's copy holds only in-frame clones and misses some; the assay was immunoSEQ multiplex PCR. The sample records tens of thousands of clones, 85% to 95% being singletons. The sample consisted of CD4+ T cells from peripheral blood mononuclear cells, taken in the third trimester of pregnancy. The gene calls are TRBV6-1 and TRBJ2-5, with 9 bases that match TRBD1. This TCR came from a female donor with multiple sclerosis, enrolled in a pregnancy study. CDR3 in amino acids: CASRRTGVETQYF. CDR3 bases: TGTGCCAGCAGGAGGACAGGGGTAGAGACCCAGTACTTC.